This T cell receptor (beta chain) originates from a study of CD8+ T cells in alopecia areata. Study overall: A 6-month period off drug followed tofacitinib, which lasted 6 to 18 months. Points from the study as a whole: Relative to normal scalp, lesional scalp, especially alopecia totalis/universalis, showed higher clonality.

As for this clone: As yet, its antigen is unknown. The sample has other DNA sequences that encode this CDR3 too.

Trimming took 4 bases from V and 5 from J, leaving 10 bases between them. The CDR3 is 13 amino acids. CDR1 MGHRA and CDR2 YSYEKL come from the germline V gene. Sequencing relied on a cDNA template that was reverse transcribed from extracted RNA. Using immunoSEQ multiplex PCR, the repertoire was profiled, and TCRdb retains in-frame clones only, with some absent. The sample holds about 140,000 clones, around 49% seen once. The material was CD4+ T cells sorted from blood, obtained at week 0. The chain links TRBV4-1 to TRBJ2-3; D unclear. This clonotype was obtained from a human donor with alopecia areata. The CDR3 region has the DNA TGCGCCAGCAGCCCCCGGACGGGAGATACGCAGTATTTT. Amino acids: CASSPRTGDTQYF.